Included here is one T cell receptor beta chain sequence, with context. This entry belongs to a study of blood T cell repertoires in COVID-19. At the level of the study: COVID-19 samples collected from the United States, Italy and Spain covered acute and convalescent phases.

Sequenced by immunoSEQ multiplex PCR; TCRdb stores in-frame clones only, minus some. The table lists about 35,000 clones, 83% of them singletons. The sample taken for sequencing was peripheral blood. The sequence was obtained from a man aged 50-60 years with acute or convalescent COVID-19.

For the CDR3, the DNA is TGTGCCAGCACCCCGGGACAGGGGTTGGTAGATACGCAGTATTTT. Protein sequence: CASTPGQGLVDTQYF. This sequence joins TRBV6-5 and TRBJ2-3, with TRBD1 matching over 10 bases. V shed 7 bases, J shed 5 bases, and the junction held 9 bases outside the gene matches. CDR1 MNHEY and CDR2 SVGAGI come from the germline V gene. The CDR3 is 15 residues long.